This TCR beta chain comes out of a study of beta chain features in type 1 diabetes. V was cut by 1 base and J by 1 base, with 8 bases left in between. Germline assignment: CDR1 SGHNT and CDR2 YYREEE (reference sequence). The CDR3 contains 14 residues. As every portion of the isolated RNA was reverse transcribed, the sequencing read expressed TCRB transcripts. Sequencing used immunoSEQ multiplex PCR; TCRdb keeps in-frame clones, though not all of them. The data hold 300,000 to 350,000 clones, with 14% observed a single time. Sequencing was carried out using central memory CD4+ T cells from blood. This rearrangement joins TRBV5-4 to TRBJ1-1; D might be TRBD1 (5 bases). This TCR was sampled from a man aged 25-45 years in good health. The CDR3 sequence: CASSLPGPNTEAFF. DNA of the CDR3: TGTGCCAGCAGCTTGCCGGGGCCGAACACTGAAGCTTTCTTT.